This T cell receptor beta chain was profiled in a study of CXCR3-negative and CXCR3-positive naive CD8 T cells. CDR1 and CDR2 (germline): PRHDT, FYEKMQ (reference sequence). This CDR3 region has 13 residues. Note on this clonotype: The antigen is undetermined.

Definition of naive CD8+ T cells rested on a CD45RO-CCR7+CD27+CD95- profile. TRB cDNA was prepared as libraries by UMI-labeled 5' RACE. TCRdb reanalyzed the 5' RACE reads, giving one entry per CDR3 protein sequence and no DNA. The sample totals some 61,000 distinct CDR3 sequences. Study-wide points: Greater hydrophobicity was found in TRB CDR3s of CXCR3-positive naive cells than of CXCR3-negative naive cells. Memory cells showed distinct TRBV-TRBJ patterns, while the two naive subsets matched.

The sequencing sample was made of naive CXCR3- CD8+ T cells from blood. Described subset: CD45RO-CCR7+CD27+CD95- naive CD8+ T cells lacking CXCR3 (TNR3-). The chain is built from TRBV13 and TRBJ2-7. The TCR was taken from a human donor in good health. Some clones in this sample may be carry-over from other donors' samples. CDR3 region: CASSLSRTYEQYF. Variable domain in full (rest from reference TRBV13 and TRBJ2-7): AAGVIQSPRHLIKEKRETATLKCYPIPRHDTVYWYQQGPGQDPQFLISFYEKMQSDKGSIPDRFSAQQFSDYHSELNMSSLELGDSALYFCASSLSRTYEQYFGPGTRLTVT.